The T cell receptor (beta chain) under discussion was sequenced for a study of CD8 T cells in Susac syndrome. In germline, CDR1 is DFQATT, CDR2 SNEGSKA (reference sequence). The CDR3 runs 14 residues. The V segment lost 3 bases and the J segment 3 bases; nucleotides outside the gene matches: 3. Reverse transcription of roughly 0.45 to 1 ug RNA used random hexamers. The authors amplified TCR beta CDR3 across 54 Vbeta and 13 Jbeta using immunoSEQ multiplex PCR. Each CDR3 protein gets one entry after TCRdb re-called the immunoSEQ multiplex PCR reads with MiXCR. The table includes hundreds of thousands of distinct CDR3 sequences, about 95% detected once.

The origin of this receptor is a human donor with Susac syndrome. The chain has TRBV20-1 and TRBJ2-7, with 12 nucleotides matching TRBD2. Sequenced: CD4+ T cells from PBMCs. The CDR3 here is CSARLAGGVYEQYF. CDR3 sequence (DNA): TGCAGTGCTAGGCTAGCGGGGGGGGTCTACGAGCAGTACTTC.